The rows below give T cell receptor beta chains drawn from one sample of a study of blood T cell repertoires in COVID-19. TCRdb keeps only in-frame clones here, not all; method: immunoSEQ multiplex PCR. The sample has almost 500,000 clones, more than 85% seen once. What was sequenced was PBMCs or T cells enriched from blood (not recorded which). The receptors were sampled from an older woman who had recovered from COVID-19. The CDR3 runs from the conserved cysteine through the conserved F or W. A D gene is named only where the DNA matches it firmly. Expanded clones are given a class, and other clones once, few, many or no size at all.

TRBV27 - - CASSPRGGTTDTQYF
TRBV7-9 TRBD1 once CASLGQGNSPLHF
TRBV19 TRBD2 - CASSWTSGVTDTQYF
TRBV7-2 - - CASSSHGGGGYGYTF
TRBV2 - once CASSEGAPGWVNEKLFF
TRBV24-1 - - CATSAIDSNTGELFF
TRBV12-5 - - CASGLVNIRGIEKLFF
TRBV5-1 - - CASSLGPIPNNEQFF
TRBV19 TRBD1 - CASSLTRGPEAFF
TRBV27 TRBD2 - CASSFTTSVGETQYF
TRBV2 TRBD1 - CASSDRGVGTGIYGYTF
TRBV9 TRBD1 - CASSQGQGANTEAFF
TRBV7-9 TRBD1 - CASSPGTGGGNQPQHF
TRBV6-5 - few CASTIIQGVRSPLHF
TRBV12-3/TRBV12-4 - - CASSLGRSYEQYF
TRBV9 TRBD2 - CASSVSGSSTDTQYF
TRBV7-7 - - CASSQDRGTDTQYF
TRBV7-2 TRBD1 - CASSLDRQGQHF
TRBV27 - - CASSFRVNTEAFF
TRBV7-2 - - CASSLGERYSYGYTF
TRBV19 TRBD1 once CASPPRGIYNEQFF
TRBV19 - - CASSIGAGKGSPLHF
TRBV6-5 TRBD2 - CASSPSGGGPREQFF
TRBV5-1 TRBD1 - CASSLVAGGHYEQYF